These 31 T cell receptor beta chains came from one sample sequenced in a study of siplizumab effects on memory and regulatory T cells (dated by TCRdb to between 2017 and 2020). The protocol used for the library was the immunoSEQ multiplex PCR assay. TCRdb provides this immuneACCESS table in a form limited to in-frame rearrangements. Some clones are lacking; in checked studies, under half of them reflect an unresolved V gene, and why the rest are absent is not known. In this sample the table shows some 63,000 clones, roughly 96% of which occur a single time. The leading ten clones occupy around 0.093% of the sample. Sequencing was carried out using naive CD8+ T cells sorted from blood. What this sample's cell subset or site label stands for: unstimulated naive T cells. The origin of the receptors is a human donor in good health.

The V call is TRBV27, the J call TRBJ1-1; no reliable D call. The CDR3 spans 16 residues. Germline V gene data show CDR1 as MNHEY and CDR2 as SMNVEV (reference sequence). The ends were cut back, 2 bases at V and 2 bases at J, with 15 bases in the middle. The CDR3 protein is CASSLGPGFGNTEAFF. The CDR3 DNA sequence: TGTGCCAGCAGTTTAGGTCCCGGTTTTGGCAACACTGAAGCTTTCTTT.

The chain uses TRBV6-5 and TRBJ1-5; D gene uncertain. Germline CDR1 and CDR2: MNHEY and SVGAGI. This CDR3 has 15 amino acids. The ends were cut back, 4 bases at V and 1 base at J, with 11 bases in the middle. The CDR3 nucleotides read TGTGCCAGCAGTTTTGCCTGGGCAAGCAATCAGCCCCAGCATTTT. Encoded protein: CASSFAWASNQPQHF.

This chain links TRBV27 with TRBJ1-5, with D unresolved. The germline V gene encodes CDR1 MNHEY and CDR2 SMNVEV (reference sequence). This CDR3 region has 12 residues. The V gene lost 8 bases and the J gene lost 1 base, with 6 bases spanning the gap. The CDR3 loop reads CASGWSNQPQHF. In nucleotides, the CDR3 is TGTGCCAGCGGCTGGAGCAATCAGCCCCAGCATTTT.

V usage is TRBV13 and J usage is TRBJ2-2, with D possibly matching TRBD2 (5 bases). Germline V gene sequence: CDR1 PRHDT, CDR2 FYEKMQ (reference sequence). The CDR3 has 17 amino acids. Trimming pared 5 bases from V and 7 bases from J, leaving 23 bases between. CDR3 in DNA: TGTGCCAGCAGCCTCGCGGGCAGTCCGACACTTAGCGGGGAGCTGTTTTTT. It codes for CASSLAGSPTLSGELFF.

CDR3 region: CASSLDRGTGNTIYF. CDR3 nucleotides: TGTGCCAGCAGCTTAGATAGGGGGACTGGAAACACCATATATTTT. The rearrangement uses TRBV7-2 and TRBJ1-3; a weak D match, TRBD1 (6 bases). V was pared by 1 base and J by 2 bases, with 9 bases between. Germline V gene sequence: CDR1 SGHTA, CDR2 FQGNSA. This CDR3 spans 15 amino acids.

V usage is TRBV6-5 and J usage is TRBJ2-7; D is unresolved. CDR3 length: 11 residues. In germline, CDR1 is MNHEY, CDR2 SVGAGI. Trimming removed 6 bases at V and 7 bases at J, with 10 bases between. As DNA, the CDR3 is TGTGCCAGCAGCCCCTCTATAGAGCAGTACTTC. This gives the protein CASSPSIEQYF.

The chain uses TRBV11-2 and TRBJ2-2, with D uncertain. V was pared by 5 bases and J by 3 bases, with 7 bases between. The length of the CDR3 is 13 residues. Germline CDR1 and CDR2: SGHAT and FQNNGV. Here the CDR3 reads CASSAEYTGELFF. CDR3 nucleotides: TGTGCCAGCAGCGCCGAGTACACCGGGGAGCTGTTTTTT.

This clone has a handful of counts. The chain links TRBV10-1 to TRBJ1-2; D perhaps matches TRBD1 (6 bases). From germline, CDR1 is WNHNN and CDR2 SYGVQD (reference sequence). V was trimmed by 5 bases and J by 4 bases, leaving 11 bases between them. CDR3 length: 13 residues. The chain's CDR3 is CASSPGQFYGYTF. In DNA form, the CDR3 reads TGCGCCAGCAGTCCCGGACAGTTCTATGGCTACACCTTC.

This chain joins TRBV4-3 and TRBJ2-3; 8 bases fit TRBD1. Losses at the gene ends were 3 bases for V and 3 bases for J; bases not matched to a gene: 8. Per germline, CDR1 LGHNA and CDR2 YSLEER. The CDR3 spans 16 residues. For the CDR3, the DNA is TGCGCCAGCAGCCACGACAGGGGTACGGGGACAGATACGCAGTATTTT. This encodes CASSHDRGTGTDTQYF.

In nucleotides, the CDR3 is TGTGCCAGCACCAGCGGGGGTCCCTCGGCGGAGACCCAGTACTTC. It translates to CASTSGGPSAETQYF. The rearrangement links TRBV6-5 to TRBJ2-5, with 8 positions matching TRBD2. Trimming cost V 7 bases and J 5 bases; bases outside gene matches: 12. CDR1 is MNHEY and CDR2 is SVGAGI in the germline V gene. This CDR3 comprises 15 residues.

This CDR3 reads CASSSRQGAIEQYF. CDR3 DNA: TGTGCCAGCAGTTCCCGACAGGGGGCTATCGAGCAGTACTTC. This chain links TRBV28 with TRBJ2-7; 10 bases map to TRBD1. This CDR3 has 14 residues. J gave up 6 bases and V 4 bases, and 6 bases lay outside the gene matches. Germline V CDR1 and CDR2: MDHEN, SYDVKM. Full variable domain (rest looked up from reference TRBV28 and TRBJ2-7): DVKVTQSSRYLVKRTGEKVFLECVQDMDHENMFWYRQDPGLGLRLIYFSYDVKMKEKGDIPEGYSVSREKKERFSLILESASTNQTSMYLCASSSRQGAIEQYFGPGTRLTVT.

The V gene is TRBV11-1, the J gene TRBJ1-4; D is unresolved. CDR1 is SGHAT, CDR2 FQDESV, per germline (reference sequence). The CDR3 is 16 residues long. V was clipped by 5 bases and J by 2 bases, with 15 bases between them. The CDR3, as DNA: TGTGCCAGCAGCACCGTTGCCGTACGGACTAATGAAAAACTGTTTTTT. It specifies CASSTVAVRTNEKLFF.

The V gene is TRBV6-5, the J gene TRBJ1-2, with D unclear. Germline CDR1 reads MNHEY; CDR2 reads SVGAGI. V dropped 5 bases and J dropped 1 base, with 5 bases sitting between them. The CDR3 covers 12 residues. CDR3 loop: CASSDYNYGYTF. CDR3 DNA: TGTGCCAGCAGTGACTATAACTATGGCTACACCTTC.

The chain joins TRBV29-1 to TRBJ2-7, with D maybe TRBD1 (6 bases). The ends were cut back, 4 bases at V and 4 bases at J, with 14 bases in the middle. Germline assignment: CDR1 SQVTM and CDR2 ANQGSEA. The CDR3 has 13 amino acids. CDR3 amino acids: CSVATGLEYEQYF. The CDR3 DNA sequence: TGCAGCGTTGCTACAGGGCTGGAATACGAGCAGTACTTC.

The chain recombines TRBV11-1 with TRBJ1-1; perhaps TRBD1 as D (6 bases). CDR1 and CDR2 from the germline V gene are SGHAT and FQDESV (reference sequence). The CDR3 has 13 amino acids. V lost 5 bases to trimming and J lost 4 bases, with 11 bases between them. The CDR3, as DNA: TGTGCCAGCAGCCCCACAGGGAGCACTGAAGCTTTCTTT. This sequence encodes CASSPTGSTEAFF.

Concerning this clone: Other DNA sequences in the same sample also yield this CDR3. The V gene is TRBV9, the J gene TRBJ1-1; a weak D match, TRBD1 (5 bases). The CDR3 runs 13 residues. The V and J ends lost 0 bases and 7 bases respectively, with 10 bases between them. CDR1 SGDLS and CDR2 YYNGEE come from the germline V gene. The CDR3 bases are TGTGCCAGCAGCGTAGAAGGGGTTGGTGAAGCTTTCTTT. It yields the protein CASSVEGVGEAFF.

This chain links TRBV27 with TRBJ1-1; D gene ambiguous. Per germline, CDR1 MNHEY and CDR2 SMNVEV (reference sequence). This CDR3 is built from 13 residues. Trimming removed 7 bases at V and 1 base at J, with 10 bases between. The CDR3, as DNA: TGTGCCAGCATCCAACTCGGGAACACTGAAGCTTTCTTT. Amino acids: CASIQLGNTEAFF.

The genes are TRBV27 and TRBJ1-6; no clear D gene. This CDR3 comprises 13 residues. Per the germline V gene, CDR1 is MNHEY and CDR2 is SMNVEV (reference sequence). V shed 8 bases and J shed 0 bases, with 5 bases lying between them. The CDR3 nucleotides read TGTGCCAGCTCATTCTCCTATAATTCACCCCTCCACTTT. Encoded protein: CASSFSYNSPLHF.

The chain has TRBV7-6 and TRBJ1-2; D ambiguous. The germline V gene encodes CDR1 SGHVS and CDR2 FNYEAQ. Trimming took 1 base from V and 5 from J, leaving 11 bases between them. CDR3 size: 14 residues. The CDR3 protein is CASSLGHSSYGYTF. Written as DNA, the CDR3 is TGTGCCAGCAGCTTAGGGCACTCCTCGTATGGCTACACCTTC.

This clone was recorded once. CDR3 DNA sequence: TGTGCCACCAGCAGAGAACGGGGGCGAGGAAACACCATATATTTT. Encoded protein: CATSRERGRGNTIYF. The chain uses TRBV15 and TRBJ1-3; TRBD1 is a possible D gene (6 bases). There are 15 residues in the CDR3. The ends were cut back, 0 bases at V and 4 bases at J, with 10 bases in the middle. The germline V gene encodes CDR1 LNHNV and CDR2 YYDKDF (reference sequence).

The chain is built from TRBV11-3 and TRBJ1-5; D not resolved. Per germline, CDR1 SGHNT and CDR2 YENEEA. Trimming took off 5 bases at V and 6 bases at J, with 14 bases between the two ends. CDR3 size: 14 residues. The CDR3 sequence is CASSLIRSVQPQHF. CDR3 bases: TGTGCCAGCAGCCTGATCCGATCGGTTCAGCCCCAGCATTTT.

In DNA, the CDR3 is TGTGCCAGCAGCTCCGGGACGGTGAACACTGAAGCTTTCTTT. Encoded protein: CASSSGTVNTEAFF. The rearrangement joins TRBV7-9 to TRBJ1-1; tentatively, D is TRBD1 (5 bases). The germline V gene has CDR1 SEHNR and CDR2 FQNEAQ (reference sequence). The V gene lost 4 bases and the J gene lost 0 bases, with 9 bases spanning the gap. CDR3 length: 14 amino acids.

CDR3 sequence reads: CASSTPGTGDFYGYTF. As DNA, the CDR3 is TGTGCCAGCAGTACCCCCGGGACAGGAGACTTCTATGGCTACACCTTC. The chain uses TRBV2 and TRBJ1-2; 8 bases fit TRBD1. Germline V gives CDR1 SNHLY, CDR2 FYNNEI. This CDR3 has 16 amino acids. V lost 5 bases and J lost 4; bases outside the gene matches: 12.

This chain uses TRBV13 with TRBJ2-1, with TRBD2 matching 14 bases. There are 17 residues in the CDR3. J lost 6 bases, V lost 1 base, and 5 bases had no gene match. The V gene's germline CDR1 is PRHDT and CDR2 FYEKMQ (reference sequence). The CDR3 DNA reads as TGTGCCAGCAGCTTAGTGAGACTAGCGGGGGGGCGCAATGAGCAGTTCTTC. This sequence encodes CASSLVRLAGGRNEQFF.

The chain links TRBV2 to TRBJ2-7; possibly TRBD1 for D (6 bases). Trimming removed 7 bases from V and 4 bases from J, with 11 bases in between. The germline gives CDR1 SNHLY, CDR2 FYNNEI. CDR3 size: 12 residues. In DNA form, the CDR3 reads TGTGCCAGCAACGGACAGTCATACGAGCAGTACTTC. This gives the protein CASNGQSYEQYF.

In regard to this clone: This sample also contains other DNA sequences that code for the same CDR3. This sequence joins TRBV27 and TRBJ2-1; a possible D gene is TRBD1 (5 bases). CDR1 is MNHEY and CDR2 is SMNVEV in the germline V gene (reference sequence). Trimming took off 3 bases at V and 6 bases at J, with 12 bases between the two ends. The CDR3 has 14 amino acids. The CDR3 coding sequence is TGTGCCAGCAGTTTGTCAGGGTTCGGCAATGAGCAGTTCTTC. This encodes CASSLSGFGNEQFF.

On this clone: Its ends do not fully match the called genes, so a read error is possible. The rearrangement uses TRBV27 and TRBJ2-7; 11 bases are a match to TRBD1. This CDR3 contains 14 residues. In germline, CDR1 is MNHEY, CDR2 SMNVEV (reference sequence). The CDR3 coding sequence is TGTGCCAGCAGTGGGACAGGGGGGCCCTACGGGCAGTACTTC. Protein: CASSGTGGPYGQYF.

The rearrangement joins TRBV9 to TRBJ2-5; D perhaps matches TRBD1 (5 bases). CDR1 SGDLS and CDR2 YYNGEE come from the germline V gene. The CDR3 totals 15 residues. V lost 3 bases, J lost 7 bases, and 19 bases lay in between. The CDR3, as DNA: TGTGCCAGCAGCGCGCCCGGACAATTAACAGGGACCCAGTACTTC. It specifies CASSAPGQLTGTQYF.

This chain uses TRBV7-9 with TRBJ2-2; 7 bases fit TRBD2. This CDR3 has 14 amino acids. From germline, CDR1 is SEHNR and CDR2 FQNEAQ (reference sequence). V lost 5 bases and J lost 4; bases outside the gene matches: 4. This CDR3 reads CASSPREGTGELFF. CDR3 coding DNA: TGTGCCAGCAGCCCTAGGGAGGGCACCGGGGAGCTGTTTTTT.

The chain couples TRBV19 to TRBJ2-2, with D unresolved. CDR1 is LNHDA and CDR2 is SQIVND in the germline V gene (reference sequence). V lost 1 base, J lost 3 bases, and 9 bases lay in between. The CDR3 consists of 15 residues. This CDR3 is CASSIGLEDTGELFF. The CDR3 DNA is TGTGCCAGTAGTATAGGTCTAGAAGACACCGGGGAGCTGTTTTTT.

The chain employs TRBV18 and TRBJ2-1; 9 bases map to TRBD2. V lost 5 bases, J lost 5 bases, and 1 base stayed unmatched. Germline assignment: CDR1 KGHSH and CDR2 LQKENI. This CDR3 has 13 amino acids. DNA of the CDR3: TGTGCCAGCTCAGCTAGCGGGGACAATGAGCAGTTCTTC. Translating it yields CASSASGDNEQFF.